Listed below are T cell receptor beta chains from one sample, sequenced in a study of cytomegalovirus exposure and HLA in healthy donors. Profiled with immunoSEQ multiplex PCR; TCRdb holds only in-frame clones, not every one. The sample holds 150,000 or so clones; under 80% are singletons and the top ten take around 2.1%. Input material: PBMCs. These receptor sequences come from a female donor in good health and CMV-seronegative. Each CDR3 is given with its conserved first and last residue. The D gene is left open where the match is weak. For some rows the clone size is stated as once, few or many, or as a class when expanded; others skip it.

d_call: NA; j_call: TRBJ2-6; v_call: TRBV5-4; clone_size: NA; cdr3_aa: CASSLVAGIGANVLTF; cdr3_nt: TGTGCCAGCAGCTTGGTAGCAGGGATCGGGGCCAACGTCCTGACTTTC
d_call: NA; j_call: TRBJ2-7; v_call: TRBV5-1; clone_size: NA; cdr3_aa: CASSLDVLAEQYF; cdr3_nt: TGCGCCAGCAGCTTGGATGTACTAGCCGAGCAGTACTTC
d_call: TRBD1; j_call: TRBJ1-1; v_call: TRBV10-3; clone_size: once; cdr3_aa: CAIRPTGGESEAFF; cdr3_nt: TGTGCCATCAGGCCGACAGGGGGCGAATCGGAAGCTTTCTTT
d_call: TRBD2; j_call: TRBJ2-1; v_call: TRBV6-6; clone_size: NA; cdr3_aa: CASSWTSGSHEQFF; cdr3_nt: TGTGCCAGCAGTTGGACTAGCGGGAGCCATGAGCAGTTCTTC
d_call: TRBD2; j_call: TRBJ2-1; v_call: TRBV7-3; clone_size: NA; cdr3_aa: CASSLHGGEYNEQFF; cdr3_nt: TGTGCCAGCAGCTTACACGGGGGGGAGTACAATGAGCAGTTCTTC
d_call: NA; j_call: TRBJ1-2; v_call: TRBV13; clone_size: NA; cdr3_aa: CASSLESGVYTF; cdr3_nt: TGTGCCAGCAGCTTAGAATCCGGGGTATACACCTTC
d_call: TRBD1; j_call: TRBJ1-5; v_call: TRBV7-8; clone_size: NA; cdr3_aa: CASSLGQGTGNQPQHF; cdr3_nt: TGTGCCAGCAGCTTAGGACAGGGGACCGGCAATCAGCCCCAGCATTTT
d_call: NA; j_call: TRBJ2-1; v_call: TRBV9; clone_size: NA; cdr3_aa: CASSFGEDEQFF; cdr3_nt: TGTGCCAGCAGCTTTGGGGAGGATGAGCAGTTCTTC
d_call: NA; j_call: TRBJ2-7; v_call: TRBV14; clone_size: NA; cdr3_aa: CASSQYRDKYYEQYF; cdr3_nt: TGTGCCAGCAGCCAATACCGGGACAAGTACTACGAGCAGTACTTC
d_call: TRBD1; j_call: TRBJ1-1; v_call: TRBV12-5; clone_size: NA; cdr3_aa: CASGLVLGQGDTEAFF; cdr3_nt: TGTGCTAGTGGTTTGGTATTAGGTCAGGGGGACACTGAAGCTTTCTTT
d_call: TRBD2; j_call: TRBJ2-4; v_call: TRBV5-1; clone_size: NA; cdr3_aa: CASWEGSGAKNIQYF; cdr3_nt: TGCGCCAGCTGGGAGGGTTCGGGGGCCAAAAACATTCAGTACTTC
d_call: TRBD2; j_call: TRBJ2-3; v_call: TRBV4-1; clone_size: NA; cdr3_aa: CASSQPWGSGRTDTQYF; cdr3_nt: TGCGCCAGCAGCCAACCCTGGGGTAGCGGGAGAACAGATACGCAGTATTTT
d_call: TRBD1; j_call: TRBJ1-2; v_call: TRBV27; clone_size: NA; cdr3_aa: CASSPGTGGTLHYGYTF; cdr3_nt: TGTGCCAGCAGTCCCGGGACAGGGGGCACTCTTCACTATGGCTACACCTTC
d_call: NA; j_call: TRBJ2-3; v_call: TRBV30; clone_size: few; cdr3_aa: CAWSVKTVDTQYF; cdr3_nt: TGTGCCTGGAGTGTAAAGACTGTAGATACGCAGTATTTT
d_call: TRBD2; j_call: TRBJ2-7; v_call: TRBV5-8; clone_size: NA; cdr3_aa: CASLTYSGGEYEQYF; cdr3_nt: TGTGCCAGCTTGACTTACTCGGGGGGGGAGTACGAGCAGTACTTC
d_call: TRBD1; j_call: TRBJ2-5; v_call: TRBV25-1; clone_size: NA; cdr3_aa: CASRFTGGETQYF; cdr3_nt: TGTGCCAGCAGGTTTACAGGGGGGGAGACCCAGTACTTC
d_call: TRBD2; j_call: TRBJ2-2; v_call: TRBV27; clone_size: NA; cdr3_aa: CASRTSGTSPGELFF; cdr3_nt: TGTGCCAGCAGAACCTCCGGGACTAGCCCCGGGGAGCTGTTTTTT
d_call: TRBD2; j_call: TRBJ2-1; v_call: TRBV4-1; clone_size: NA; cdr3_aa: CASSRSSGSNNEQFF; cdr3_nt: TGCGCCAGCAGCCGGAGTAGCGGGAGTAATAATGAGCAGTTCTTC
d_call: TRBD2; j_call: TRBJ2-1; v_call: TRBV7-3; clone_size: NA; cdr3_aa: CASSLGSGGAYNEQFF; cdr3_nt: TGTGCCAGCAGCTTAGGTAGCGGGGGGGCCTACAATGAGCAGTTCTTC
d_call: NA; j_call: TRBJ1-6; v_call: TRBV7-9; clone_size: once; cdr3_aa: CASSSRGTENSPLHF; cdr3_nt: TGTGCCAGCAGCTCAAGAGGAACCGAAAATTCACCCCTCCACTTT
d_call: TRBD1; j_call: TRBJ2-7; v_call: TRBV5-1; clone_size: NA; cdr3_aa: CASSTTGISYEQYF; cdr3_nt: TGCGCCAGCAGCACGACAGGGATCTCCTACGAGCAGTACTTC
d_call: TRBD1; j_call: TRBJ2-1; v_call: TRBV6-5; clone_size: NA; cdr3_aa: CASSSWTGNTYNEQFF; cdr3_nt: TGTGCCAGCAGTTCCTGGACAGGGAACACCTACAATGAGCAGTTCTTC
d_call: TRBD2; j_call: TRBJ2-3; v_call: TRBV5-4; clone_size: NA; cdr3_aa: CASSLRLAVADTQYF; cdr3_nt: TGTGCCAGCAGCTTGAGACTAGCGGTCGCGGATACGCAGTATTTT
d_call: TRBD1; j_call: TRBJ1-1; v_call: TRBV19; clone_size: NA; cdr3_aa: CASSLYRGETEAFF; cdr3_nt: TGTGCCAGTAGTCTTTACAGGGGCGAAACTGAAGCTTTCTTT
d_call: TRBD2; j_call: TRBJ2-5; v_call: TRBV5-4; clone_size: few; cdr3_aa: CASSTSGDPQETQYF; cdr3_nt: TGTGCCAGCAGTACTAGCGGGGATCCCCAAGAGACCCAGTACTTC
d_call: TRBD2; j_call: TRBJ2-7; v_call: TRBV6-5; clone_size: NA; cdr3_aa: CASSYSRSGAYEQYF; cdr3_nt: TGTGCCAGCAGTTACTCCCGCAGCGGGGCCTACGAGCAGTACTTC
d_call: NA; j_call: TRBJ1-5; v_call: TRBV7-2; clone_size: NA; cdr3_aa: CASSAQAGGQPQHF; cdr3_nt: TGTGCCAGCAGCGCCCAAGCCGGCGGTCAGCCCCAGCATTTT
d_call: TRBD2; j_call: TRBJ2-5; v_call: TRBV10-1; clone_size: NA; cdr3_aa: CASSGLGTRRCETQYF; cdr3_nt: TGCGCCAGCAGTGGCCTTGGGACTAGGAGGTGTGAGACCCAGTACTTC
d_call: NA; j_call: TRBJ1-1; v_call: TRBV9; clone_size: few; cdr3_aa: CASSQGFTEAFF; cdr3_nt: TGTGCCAGCAGCCAGGGGTTCACTGAAGCTTTCTTT
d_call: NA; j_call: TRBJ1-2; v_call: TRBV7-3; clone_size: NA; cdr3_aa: CASSPLGGGIYGYTF; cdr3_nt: TGTGCCAGCAGCCCACTTGGGGGGGGAATCTATGGCTACACCTTC
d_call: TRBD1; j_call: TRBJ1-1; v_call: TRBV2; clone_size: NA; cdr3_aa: CASSESRGTEAFF; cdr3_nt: TGTGCCAGCAGTGAAAGCAGGGGGACTGAAGCTTTCTTT
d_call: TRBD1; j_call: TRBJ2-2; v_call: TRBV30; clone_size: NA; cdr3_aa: CALIRGGTGELFF; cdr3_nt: TGTGCCTTGATACGAGGGGGCACGGGGGAGCTGTTTTTT
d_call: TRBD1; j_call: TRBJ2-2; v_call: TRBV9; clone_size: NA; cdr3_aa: CASSVKGRGQGAGELFF; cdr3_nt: TGTGCCAGCAGCGTAAAAGGTAGAGGACAGGGTGCCGGGGAGCTGTTTTTT
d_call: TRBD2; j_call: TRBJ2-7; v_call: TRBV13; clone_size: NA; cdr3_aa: CASRRRGGRIEQYF; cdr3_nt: TGTGCCAGCAGAAGGCGGGGGGGGAGGATCGAGCAGTACTTC
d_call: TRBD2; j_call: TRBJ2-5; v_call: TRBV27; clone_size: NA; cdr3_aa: CASSYSGSPKETQYF; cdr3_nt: TGTGCCAGCAGTTATAGCGGGAGTCCGAAAGAGACCCAGTACTTC
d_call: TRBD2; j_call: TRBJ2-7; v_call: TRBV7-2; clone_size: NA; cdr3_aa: CASSPRLAGDYEQYF; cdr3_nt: TGTGCCAGCAGCCCCCGGCTAGCGGGAGACTACGAGCAGTACTTC